This entry features one T cell receptor (beta chain) sequence. Its specificity is unknown. The data are from a study of T cells in localized non-small cell lung cancer. Study conclusions and caveats: Those with higher blood T cell density had longer overall survival. Median detection of top 100 tumor clones in adjacent lung was roughly 61 clones. Sequencing covered just one tumor region, so heterogeneity cannot be ruled out. Uninvolved adjacent lung, not tumor, had the highest T cell clonality.

The CDR3 consists of 15 residues. Per the germline V gene, CDR1 is SGDLS and CDR2 is YYNGEE. V lost 2 bases, J lost 0 bases, and 4 bases stayed unmatched. Data came from immunoSEQ multiplex PCR; TCRdb stores just in-frame clones and leaves some out. The sample has roughly 33,000 clones, about 90% seen once. The sequence derives from a man aged 40 to 69 with stage I lung adenocarcinoma. Here the sequenced sample was peripheral blood, taken before any cancer treatment. J is TRBJ1-1 and V is TRBV9; 7 nucleotides line up with TRBD1. The CDR3 bases are TGTGCCAGCAGCGTCTGGGACAGTCTGAACACTGAAGCTTTCTTT. This sequence encodes CASSVWDSLNTEAFF.